The 27 T cell receptor beta chains presented below share a single source sample, sequenced in a study of T cell responses to AZD1222 COVID-19 vaccine. Repertoires were generated with immunoSEQ multiplex PCR, while TCRdb's copy carries only in-frame clones and drops some. In the table there are under 150,000 clones, around nine tenths of which are singletons. The source material was peripheral blood, sampled on day 0 of AZD1222 vaccination. These receptors originate from an adult in good health.

CDR3 amino acids: CASGYRDLEQYF. The CDR3 DNA sequence: TGTGCCAGCGGATACAGGGACCTCGAGCAGTACTTC. This chain connects TRBV4-2 to TRBJ2-7, with D possibly being TRBD1 (6 bases). V dropped 8 bases and J dropped 6 bases, with 14 bases sitting between them. The germline V gene encodes CDR1 LGHNA and CDR2 YNFKEQ. The CDR3 sequence is 12 residues long.

The chain links TRBV5-8 to TRBJ1-6; no definite D call. The CDR3 runs 15 residues. V was shortened by 0 bases and J by 6 bases, with 10 bases between the two germline ends. Germline V gene data show CDR1 as SGHTS and CDR2 as YDEGEE. CDR3 loop: CASSLVTPSNSPLHF. The CDR3 nucleotides read TGTGCCAGCAGCTTGGTTACCCCATCTAATTCACCCCTCCACTTT.

The gene calls are TRBV3-1 (or the pseudogene TRBV3-2) and TRBJ1-1; D is undetermined. The CDR3 covers 13 residues. The V end was cut by 4 bases, the J end by 1 base, with 7 bases between. Germline V gene data show CDR1 as LGHDT and CDR2 as YNNKEL (reference sequence). CDR3 protein: CASSPRTNTEAFF. The CDR3 DNA follows: TGTGCCAGCAGCCCTAGAACGAACACTGAAGCTTTCTTT.

This CDR3 is CASSRLQGYQPQHF. The DNA of the CDR3 is TGTGCCAGCAGCCGGCTACAGGGTTATCAGCCCCAGCATTTT. This chain connects TRBV28 to TRBJ1-5; D is perhaps TRBD1 (6 bases). CDR3 length: 14 residues. Between the trimmed V and J ends, which lost 6 bases and 5 bases, there was a span of 14 bases. Germline V gene sequence: CDR1 MDHEN, CDR2 SYDVKM.

This sequence joins TRBV6-5 and TRBJ2-3; 7 positions match TRBD2. J was trimmed by 3 bases and V by 7 bases; bases with no gene match: 4. The V gene's germline CDR1 is MNHEY and CDR2 SVGAGI. CDR3 length: 13 residues. The CDR3 nucleotides read TGTGCCAGCAAAGGTAGCGGGACAGATACGCAGTATTTT. This codes for CASKGSGTDTQYF.

The rearrangement joins TRBV7-2 to TRBJ1-2; TRBD1 matches 12 bases. V trimming: 4 bases; J trimming: 2 bases; junction bases outside the gene matches: 5. The CDR3 spans 16 residues. Looked up from germline, CDR1 is SGHTA and CDR2 is FQGNSA. The CDR3 region has the DNA TGTGCCAGCAGCTCCGGGACAGGGGGCATAAACTATGGCTACACCTTC. Translation gives CASSSGTGGINYGYTF. The full variable domain, with the rest looked up from reference TRBV7-2 and TRBJ1-2, is GAGVSQSPSNKVTEKGKDVELRCDPISGHTALYWYRQSLGQGLEFLIYFQGNSAPDKSGLPSDRFSAERTGGSVSTLTIQRTQQEDSAVYLCASSSGTGGINYGYTFGSGTRLTVV.

This sequence joins TRBV27 and TRBJ1-6; D is possibly TRBD1 (5 bases). Deletions cut 6 bases from V and 9 bases from J, with 9 bases between. The length of the CDR3 is 12 residues. Per germline, CDR1 MNHEY and CDR2 SMNVEV (reference sequence). CDR3 in amino acids: CASRLGGSPLHF. The CDR3 DNA reads as TGTGCCAGCAGACTGGGGGGTTCACCCCTCCACTTT.

This chain connects TRBV7-8 to TRBJ2-5; no clear D. This CDR3 is built from 17 residues. The germline V gene has CDR1 SGHVS and CDR2 FQNEAQ. Trimming shortened V by 5 bases and J by 3 bases, and 22 bases separated the two germline ends. CDR3 loop: CASSPPLYRWRKETQYF. In nucleotides, the CDR3 is TGTGCCAGCAGCCCCCCCCTTTACCGATGGCGCAAAGAGACCCAGTACTTC.

V usage is TRBV7-9 and J usage is TRBJ1-1, with no clear D. Trimming pared 6 bases from V and 0 bases from J, leaving 14 bases between. The CDR3 sequence is 15 residues long. Germline values: CDR1 SEHNR, CDR2 FQNEAQ (reference sequence). Written as DNA, the CDR3 is TGTGCCAGCAGTCCCCAGAGGTTCATGAACACTGAAGCTTTCTTT. This translates into CASSPQRFMNTEAFF. The whole variable domain, remainder taken from reference TRBV7-9 and TRBJ1-1, is DTGVSQNPRHKITKRGQNVTFRCDPISEHNRLYWYRQTLGQGPEFLTYFQNEAQLEKSRLLSDRFSAERPKGSFSTLEIQRTEQGDSAMYLCASSPQRFMNTEAFFGQGTRLTVV.

This chain's CDR3 is CASTLEWPSYNEQFF. The DNA for the CDR3 is TGTGCCAGCACCCTTGAGTGGCCTTCCTACAATGAGCAGTTCTTC. The chain couples TRBV7-9 to TRBJ2-1; D is unresolved. This CDR3 contains 15 residues. The V and J ends lost 7 bases and 1 base respectively, with 14 bases between them. Looked up from germline, CDR1 is SEHNR and CDR2 is FQNEAQ (reference sequence). The entire variable domain, with the rest obtained from reference TRBV7-9 and TRBJ2-1, is as follows: DTGVSQNPRHKITKRGQNVTFRCDPISEHNRLYWYRQTLGQGPEFLTYFQNEAQLEKSRLLSDRFSAERPKGSFSTLEIQRTEQGDSAMYLCASTLEWPSYNEQFFGPGTRLTVL.

The genes are TRBV12-3 or TRBV12-4 and TRBJ2-7; 9 bases fit TRBD1. The CDR3 contains 13 residues. The J segment lost 7 bases and the V segment lost 3 bases, leaving 4 bases of the junction unmatched. CDR3 DNA sequence: TGTGCCAGCAGTTTCGGGACAGGGCAAGAGCAGTACTTC. Its translation is CASSFGTGQEQYF.

Only one count was recorded for this clone. The chain links TRBV5-1 to TRBJ1-2; D might be TRBD1 (5 bases). Per the germline V gene, CDR1 is SGHRS and CDR2 is YFSETQ. The CDR3 loop spans 13 amino acids. V was cut by 0 bases and J by 7 bases, with 10 bases left in between. The CDR3 nucleotides read TGCGCCAGCAGCTTGGAGGGGCGGGGTGGCTACACCTTC. Translation: CASSLEGRGGYTF.

The CDR3 spells CASSSGQFYGYTF. The DNA of the CDR3 is TGTGCCAGCAGCTCAGGACAGTTCTATGGCTACACCTTC. J is TRBJ1-2 and V is TRBV7-6; D may be TRBD1 (6 bases). Germline CDR1 reads SGHVS; CDR2 reads FNYEAQ. The CDR3 has 13 residues. V shed 4 bases and J shed 4 bases, with 10 bases lying between them. Using reference TRBV7-6 and TRBJ1-2 for the parts outside the CDR3, the full variable domain is GAGVSQSPRYKVTKRGQDVALRCDPISGHVSLYWYRQALGQGPEFLTYFNYEAQQDKSGLPNDRFSAERPEGSISTLTIQRTEQRDSAMYRCASSSGQFYGYTFGSGTRLTVV.

The V call is TRBV9, the J call TRBJ2-1, with 8 bases identical to TRBD2. With V trimmed by 5 bases and J by 15 bases, 16 bases remained unmatched. CDR3 size: 14 residues. Germline assignment: CDR1 SGDLS and CDR2 YYNGEE. The CDR3 region is CASSQNTKSGRPFF. CDR3 nucleotides: TGTGCCAGCAGTCAGAACACAAAAAGCGGGAGACCGTTCTTC.

V and J are TRBV12-3 or TRBV12-4 and TRBJ2-1; no clear D. The CDR3 sequence is 12 residues long. V was shortened by 3 bases and J by 7 bases, with 7 bases between the two germline ends. CDR3 loop: CASSFLLNEQFF. The CDR3 nucleotides read TGTGCCAGCAGTTTTCTCCTTAATGAGCAGTTCTTC.

The CDR3 loop is CASSPPDRTHIYEQYF. CDR3 nucleotides: TGTGCCAGCAGTCCCCCGGACAGGACTCATATCTACGAGCAGTACTTC. The J gene is TRBJ2-7, the V gene TRBV27, with 7 bases matching TRBD1. Germline V gene data show CDR1 as MNHEY and CDR2 as SMNVEV (reference sequence). V dropped 5 bases and J dropped 3; count of bases not matched to a gene: 13. The CDR3 has 16 amino acids.

The genes are TRBV27 and TRBJ2-7; 9 bases align to TRBD1. The J segment lost 2 bases and the V segment lost 5 bases, leaving 4 bases of the junction unmatched. This CDR3 is built from 14 residues. CDR1 MNHEY and CDR2 SMNVEV come from the germline V gene (reference sequence). This CDR3 is CASSRGQGAYEQYF. Written as DNA, the CDR3 is TGTGCCAGCAGTAGGGGACAGGGAGCCTACGAGCAGTACTTC.

The chain recombines TRBV14 with TRBJ1-2; 8 bases line up with TRBD1. The CDR3 length is 17 residues. Germline V CDR1 and CDR2: SGHDN, FVKESK. V lost 0 bases to trimming and J lost 4 bases; unmatched junction nucleotides: 10. The CDR3 protein is CASSQDVDWDRSYGYTF. Here the CDR3 DNA reads TGTGCCAGCAGCCAAGATGTAGATTGGGACAGGTCCTATGGCTACACCTTC.

The chain uses TRBV21-1 and TRBJ2-7. TRBV21-1 constitutes a pseudogene. This CDR3 comprises 13 residues. For the CDR3, the DNA is TGTGCCAGCAGCACAGGGGGGGGGCGCGAGCAGTACTTC. It yields the protein CASSTGGGREQYF.

The sample holds one count of this clone. This chain connects TRBV19 to TRBJ2-2, with D perhaps TRBD1 or TRBD2 (5 bases each). Germline CDR1 reads LNHDA; CDR2 reads SQIVND (reference sequence). The V and J ends lost 8 bases and 5 bases respectively, with 15 bases between them. The CDR3 spans 14 residues. CDR3: CASLPGTPTGELFF. DNA for the CDR3: TGTGCCAGTCTACCCGGGACGCCTACCGGGGAGCTGTTTTTT.

The genes are TRBV27 and TRBJ2-7, with TRBD1 as a possible D gene (6 bases). V lost 8 bases, J lost 3 bases, and 17 bases lay in between. CDR1 and CDR2 from the germline V gene are MNHEY and SMNVEV (reference sequence). The CDR3 runs 14 residues. The CDR3 DNA reads as TGTGCCAGCGGAAGAAACGGACAGTTCTACGAGCAGTACTTC. This translates into CASGRNGQFYEQYF.

DNA of the CDR3: TGTGCCAGCAGTGAACCCGCAGGGTCTAATTCACCCCTCCACTTT. Protein: CASSEPAGSNSPLHF. This chain uses TRBV6-1 with TRBJ1-6; a possible D gene is TRBD1 (5 bases). The germline V and J ends were trimmed by 2 bases and 6 bases, with 11 bases remaining between them. Per the germline V gene, CDR1 is MNHNS and CDR2 is SASEGT. This CDR3 comprises 15 residues.

The chain recombines TRBV6-1 with TRBJ2-2; D is unresolved. From germline, CDR1 is MNHNS and CDR2 SASEGT. The CDR3 totals 11 residues. V was shortened by 1 base and J by 7 bases, with 1 base between the two germline ends. CDR3 DNA: TGTGCCAGCAGTGAAGACGGGGAGCTGTTTTTT. Amino acid sequence: CASSEDGELFF.

The chain recombines TRBV12-3 or TRBV12-4 with TRBJ2-7; D may be TRBD1 or TRBD2 (6 bases each). This CDR3 has 13 residues. Trimming pared 6 bases from V and 7 bases from J, leaving 16 bases between. The DNA for the CDR3 is TGTGCCAGCAGCTTCCGACTAGGGGGTGAGCAGTACTTC. It translates to CASSFRLGGEQYF.

The chain carries TRBV4-2 and TRBJ1-4; TRBD1 aligns across 8 bases. V gave up 3 bases and J gave up 5 bases; unmatched junction bases: 11. Germline-derived CDR1 and CDR2 are LGHNA and YNFKEQ. The CDR3 has 17 amino acids. CDR3 amino acids: CASSQIQGAMGNEKLFF. Written as DNA, the CDR3 is TGTGCCAGCAGCCAGATCCAGGGGGCCATGGGGAATGAAAAACTGTTTTTT.

The chain recombines TRBV19 with TRBJ1-1, with D possibly TRBD1 on 6 matching bases. The germline V gene encodes CDR1 LNHDA and CDR2 SQIVND (reference sequence). This CDR3 has 13 residues. V shed 5 bases and J shed 8 bases, with 15 bases lying between them. The CDR3 protein is CASSHLRGSEAFF. The CDR3 nucleotides read TGTGCCAGTAGTCATCTCAGGGGTTCGGAAGCTTTCTTT.

The chain is built from TRBV4-1 and TRBJ2-7; possible D gene TRBD2, 5 bases. CDR1 MGHRA and CDR2 YSYEKL come from the germline V gene. CDR3 length equals 15 residues. Trimming left V 6 bases short and J 6 bases short, with 21 bases between. CDR3 amino acids: CASRNTPDYFSEQYF. CDR3 sequence (DNA): TGCGCCAGCAGAAACACTCCTGACTATTTCAGCGAGCAGTACTTC.